This entry lists 18 T cell receptor beta chains sequenced from one sample in a study of Graves' ophthalmopathy and Graves' hyperthyroidism. Transcripts of RNA were the source for amplifying TCR beta CDR3 regions. HTBI primers were employed in first-round RT-PCR, then a second-round multiplex PCR followed. TCRdb re-called the multiplex PCR reads through MiXCR, storing one row per CDR3 protein. This sample yields approximately 500,000 distinct CDR3 sequences, of which approximately 15% are seen a single time; approximately 9.8% belongs to the top ten. Sample: blood. These TCRs come from a woman aged 25 to 39 with Graves' ophthalmopathy.

This clonotype was detected a few times. This sequence joins TRBV13 and TRBJ2-7; TRBD2 agrees at 11 bases. In germline, CDR1 is PRHDT, CDR2 FYEKMQ (reference sequence). V lost 0 bases and J lost 3; bases outside the gene matches: 10. The CDR3 spans 18 residues. The CDR3 here is CASSLGTPSGRLGYEQYF. CDR3 nucleotide sequence: TGTGCCAGCAGCTTAGGGACTCCTAGCGGGAGGCTGGGCTACGAGCAGTACTTC.

Ten or more counts support this clonotype. This chain joins TRBV6-1 and TRBJ1-6, with 7 bases identical to TRBD1. Germline lookup yields CDR1 MNHNS and CDR2 SASEGT. The CDR3 sequence is 15 residues long. Trimming removed 6 bases from V and 2 bases from J; junction bases left unmatched: 4. CDR3 loop: CASRTQGAYNSPLHF. Here the CDR3 DNA reads TGTGCCAGCAGGACCCAGGGGGCCTATAATTCACCCCTCCACTTT.

This clonotype has ten or more counts. The chain joins TRBV14 to TRBJ2-4; possible D gene TRBD1, 6 bases. This CDR3 is built from 14 residues. Per the germline V gene, CDR1 is SGHDN and CDR2 is FVKESK. V lost 2 bases to trimming and J lost 9 bases, with 14 bases between them. CDR3 sequence reads: CASSQKRGIGIQYF. CDR3 bases: TGTGCCAGCAGCCAAAAGAGGGGGATAGGCATTCAGTACTTC.

Many counts were recorded for this clonotype. V gene TRBV2 combines with J gene TRBJ2-4; 11 nucleotides match TRBD1. V shed 6 bases and J 4 bases; nucleotides not matched to a gene: 2. The CDR3 totals 14 residues. Germline CDR1 SNHLY, CDR2 FYNNEI. The CDR3 protein is CASRGTGGKNIQYF. CDR3 in DNA: TGTGCCAGCAGAGGGACAGGGGGAAAAAACATTCAGTACTTC.

This clonotype was counted between two and nine times. The genes are TRBV6-1 and TRBJ2-7; 9 bases align to TRBD1. The germline V gene has CDR1 MNHNS and CDR2 SASEGT. The CDR3 runs to 16 residues. With 6 bases clipped from V and 5 bases from J, the junction kept 14 bases outside the gene matches. The CDR3 sequence is CASRAHRGPSRNEQYF. The CDR3 nucleotides read TGTGCCAGCAGAGCTCACAGGGGGCCATCCAGGAACGAGCAGTACTTC.

This clonotype was observed at least ten times. The genes are TRBV18 and TRBJ1-1, with TRBD1 matching 8 bases. This CDR3 contains 18 residues. Germline V gene data show CDR1 as KGHSH and CDR2 as LQKENI. The ends lost 6 bases at V and 0 bases at J; junction bases unmatched: 15. The CDR3 coding sequence is TGTGCCAGCTCCCCCAGACAGGGGCGAACTGCAATGAACACTGAAGCTTTCTTT. The encoded protein is CASSPRQGRTAMNTEAFF.

This clonotype appeared a single time. A single base is all that separates this from a far larger clone, so a read error is likely. This chain joins TRBV11-2 and TRBJ2-7; 10 positions agree with TRBD1. Germline V gene sequence: CDR1 SGHAT, CDR2 FQNNGV. The CDR3 is 14 residues long. The CDR3 nucleotides are TGTGCCAGCAGTTCCGGGACAGGGGACTACGAGCTGTACTTC. As protein: CASSSGTGDYELYF.

This chain links TRBV6-5 with TRBJ1-2; D perhaps matches TRBD1 (5 bases). Looked up from germline, CDR1 is MNHEY and CDR2 is SVGAGI. The CDR3 is made up of 15 amino acids. Trimming shortened V by 10 bases and J by 5 bases, and 23 bases separated the two germline ends. In DNA, the CDR3 is TGTGCCACCGAGTTGACCGTACGGGACGGGTATGGCTACACCTTC. Amino acids: CATELTVRDGYGYTF.

This clonotype was seen repeatedly, ten times or more. The chain couples TRBV30 to TRBJ2-6; D is perhaps TRBD1 (5 bases). CDR1 is GTSNPN, CDR2 SVGIG, per germline (reference sequence). CDR3 length: 13 amino acids. V was trimmed by 3 bases and J by 2 bases, leaving 5 bases between them. The CDR3 loop is CAWRTAGANVLTF. DNA for the CDR3: TGTGCCTGGAGGACAGCTGGGGCCAACGTCCTGACTTTC.

The sample holds many counts of this clonotype. This chain joins TRBV6-1 and TRBJ1-5; weak D call: TRBD1 (6 bases). Trimming removed 2 bases from V and 6 bases from J, with 14 bases in between. The germline CDR1 and CDR2 sequences are MNHNS and SASEGT. This CDR3 is built from 15 residues. The CDR3 is CASSETGTLGQPQHF. The DNA for the CDR3 is TGTGCCAGCAGTGAAACAGGGACGTTGGGTCAGCCCCAGCATTTT.

For the CDR3, the DNA is TGTGCCAGCAGCTCAACCGGGACTAGCGCCTACGAGCAGTACTTC. It translates to CASSSTGTSAYEQYF. V gene TRBV28 combines with J gene TRBJ2-7, with 10 bases fitting TRBD2. V lost 6 bases and J lost 2; bases outside the gene matches: 7. Germline CDR1 reads MDHEN; CDR2 reads SYDVKM. This CDR3 spans 15 amino acids.

The sample holds many counts of this clonotype. This chain joins TRBV12-5 and TRBJ1-1; D is unclear. Germline V lookup: CDR1 LGHNT, CDR2 FRNRAP. Deletions cut 6 bases from V and 3 bases from J, with 11 bases between. The length of the CDR3 is 13 residues. CDR3 coding DNA: TGTGCTAGTGGGTACCGGGGAGACACTGAAGCTTTCTTT. As protein: CASGYRGDTEAFF.

This clonotype was seen at least ten times. The rearrangement joins TRBV12-3 or TRBV12-4 to TRBJ2-7; D uncertain. There are 12 residues in the CDR3. Trimming stripped 5 bases from V and 5 bases from J, with 10 bases between. The CDR3 DNA follows: TGTGCCAGCAGTGAGGAACCCGACGAGCAGTACTTC. As protein: CASSEEPDEQYF.

This clonotype was observed at least ten times. This chain links TRBV25-1 with TRBJ1-1, with D maybe TRBD1 (5 bases). The V end lost 4 bases, the J end lost 1 base, and 13 bases lay between the germline ends. The germline V gene has CDR1 MGHDK and CDR2 SYGVNS. The CDR3 runs 15 residues. As DNA, the CDR3 is TGTGCCAGCAGTGCCCCGGGCAGGGCGAACACTGAAGCTTTCTTT. Translation: CASSAPGRANTEAFF.

This clonotype was recorded many times. The J gene is TRBJ1-2, the V gene TRBV5-1; D is ambiguous. The V end lost 5 bases, the J end lost 8 bases, and 16 bases lay between the germline ends. Germline assignment: CDR1 SGHRS and CDR2 YFSETQ. CDR3 length: 13 amino acids. CDR3 bases: TGCGCCAGCAGTCCTGGGTCCGGCCTAGGCTACACCTTC. It yields the protein CASSPGSGLGYTF. Using reference TRBV5-1 and TRBJ1-2 for the parts outside the CDR3, the full variable domain is KAGVTQTPRYLIKTRGQQVTLSCSPISGHRSVSWYQQTPGQGLQFLFEYFSETQRNKGNFPGRFSGRQFSNSRSEMNVSTLELGDSALYLCASSPGSGLGYTFGSGTRLTVV.

The chain recombines TRBV11-3 with TRBJ2-2, with D perhaps matching TRBD2 (5 bases). Germline loops: CDR1 SGHNT, CDR2 YENEEA. The CDR3 length is 14 residues. The ends were cut back, 2 bases at V and 4 bases at J, with 8 bases in the middle. This CDR3 reads CASSLQEVTGELFF. DNA of the CDR3: TGTGCCAGCAGCTTACAGGAGGTCACCGGGGAGCTGTTTTTT.

Ten or more counts support this clonotype. This chain links TRBV9 with TRBJ1-1; D gene uncertain. V was trimmed by 8 bases and J by 5 bases, leaving 10 bases between them. The CDR3 sequence is 11 residues long. The germline gives CDR1 SGDLS, CDR2 YYNGEE. DNA of the CDR3: TGTGCCAGATTAGGGTTGACTGAAGCTTTCTTT. Translating gives CARLGLTEAFF. Using reference TRBV9 and TRBJ1-1 for the parts outside the CDR3, the full variable domain is DSGVTQTPKHLITATGQRVTLRCSPRSGDLSVYWYQQSLDQGLQFLIQYYNGEERAKGNILERFSAQQFPDLHSELNLSSLELGDSALYFCARLGLTEAFFGQGTRLTVV.

This clonotype was found many times. Here the CDR3 reads CASSFEAINSPLHF. The CDR3 nucleotides are TGTGCCAGCAGTTTCGAGGCTATCAATTCACCCCTCCACTTT. The chain joins TRBV27 to TRBJ1-6; D call uncertain. Trimming pared 3 bases from V and 7 bases from J, leaving 10 bases between. Germline CDR1 is MNHEY and CDR2 is SMNVEV (reference sequence). The CDR3 has 14 amino acids.